The 24 T cell receptor beta chains presented below share a single source sample, sequenced in a study of technical replicates of blood from several donors. Assay: immunoSEQ multiplex PCR; the TCRdb copy retains only in-frame clones and omits some. Altogether 74,000 or so clones are present, about 97% being singletons, with the ten largest covering around 0.2%. The sample was T cells isolated from PBMCs. Every receptor here comes from a human donor in good health.

V gene TRBV2 combines with J gene TRBJ1-1; perhaps TRBD1 as D (6 bases). This CDR3 is 11 amino acids long. Trimming cost V 4 bases and J 6 bases, with 6 bases left between them. Germline values: CDR1 SNHLY, CDR2 FYNNEI. CDR3 coding DNA: TGTGCCAGCAGTGGGACAGCTGAAGCTTTCTTT. This translates into CASSGTAEAFF.

V is TRBV7-8 and J is TRBJ2-7, with 9 nucleotides matching TRBD1. The CDR3 has 16 residues. Germline CDR1 and CDR2: SGHVS and FQNEAQ. V was pared by 2 bases and J by 5 bases, with 10 bases of the junction left unmatched. The CDR3 loop reads CASSLYVGQGFNEQYF. The DNA for the CDR3 is TGTGCCAGCAGCTTATACGTGGGACAGGGATTCAACGAGCAGTACTTC.

The chain has TRBV29-1 and TRBJ2-7; 8 nucleotides align to TRBD1. Losses at the gene ends were 5 bases for V and 5 bases for J; bases not matched to a gene: 8. Looked up from germline, CDR1 is SQVTM and CDR2 is ANQGSEA. This CDR3 is 13 amino acids long. The CDR3 spells CSVRTDRANEQYF. CDR3 DNA: TGCAGCGTTCGCACGGACAGGGCTAACGAGCAGTACTTC.

Turning to this clone: The same CDR3 is also encoded by other DNA sequences in this sample. V usage is TRBV27 and J usage is TRBJ1-5; D uncertain. Germline CDR1 and CDR2: MNHEY and SMNVEV (reference sequence). There are 12 residues in the CDR3. V shed 6 bases and J shed 2 bases, with 5 bases lying between them. This chain's CDR3 is CASSSGNQPQHF. DNA of the CDR3: TGTGCCAGCAGCAGCGGCAATCAGCCCCAGCATTTT.

The V call is TRBV5-1, the J call TRBJ2-2; TRBD1 aligns across 7 bases. Trimming removed 0 bases from V and 4 bases from J; junction bases left unmatched: 6. There are 16 residues in the CDR3. Looked up from germline, CDR1 is SGHRS and CDR2 is YFSETQ. The CDR3 coding sequence is TGCGCCAGCAGCTTGGCAGGGGGTGAACTCACCGGGGAGCTGTTTTTT. Protein sequence: CASSLAGGELTGELFF. The variable domain in full, with the rest retrieved from reference TRBV5-1 and TRBJ2-2, is KAGVTQTPRYLIKTRGQQVTLSCSPISGHRSVSWYQQTPGQGLQFLFEYFSETQRNKGNFPGRFSGRQFSNSRSEMNVSTLELGDSALYLCASSLAGGELTGELFFGEGSRLTVL.

The V gene is TRBV5-1, the J gene TRBJ2-2; 8 nucleotides match TRBD2. J lost 7 bases, V lost 1 base, and 3 bases had no gene match. The CDR3 contains 14 residues. Per germline, CDR1 SGHRS and CDR2 YFSETQ. CDR3 region: CASSLSGGNGELFF. The CDR3 region has the DNA TGCGCCAGCAGCTTGTCGGGGGGGAACGGGGAGCTGTTTTTT.

This rearrangement joins TRBV27 to TRBJ1-3, with 9 bases lining up with TRBD1. The J segment lost 3 bases and the V segment lost 5 bases, leaving 5 bases of the junction unmatched. CDR1 MNHEY and CDR2 SMNVEV come from the germline V gene (reference sequence). The CDR3 totals 15 residues. This CDR3 is CASSNGQGLGNTIYF. The DNA of the CDR3 is TGTGCCAGCAGTAACGGACAGGGGCTTGGAAACACCATATATTTT.

This clone was seen once. The chain employs TRBV7-9 and TRBJ2-3; 12 bases line up with TRBD2. CDR1 SEHNR and CDR2 FQNEAQ come from the germline V gene (reference sequence). V gave up 5 bases and J gave up 3 bases; unmatched junction bases: 6. This CDR3 has 16 residues. CDR3 sequence (DNA): TGTGCCAGCAGCCCCCTAGCGGGGGGGAAGACAGATACGCAGTATTTT. It translates to CASSPLAGGKTDTQYF. Complete variable domain (other parts from reference TRBV7-9 and TRBJ2-3): DTGVSQNPRHKITKRGQNVTFRCDPISEHNRLYWYRQTLGQGPEFLTYFQNEAQLEKSRLLSDRFSAERPKGSFSTLEIQRTEQGDSAMYLCASSPLAGGKTDTQYFGPGTRLTVL.

The chain couples TRBV6-1 to TRBJ2-5, with 7 nucleotides matching TRBD1. Looked up from germline, CDR1 is MNHNS and CDR2 is SASEGT. This CDR3 spans 16 amino acids. Trimming took 3 bases from V and 2 from J; bases not matched to a gene: 9. CDR3 sequence (DNA): TGTGCCAGCAGTGAGGTAACAGGGGAAGGGCAAGAGACCCAGTACTTC. It specifies CASSEVTGEGQETQYF.

The V and J genes are TRBV6-5 and TRBJ1-2; D gene uncertain. The CDR3 spans 13 residues. Trimming removed 8 bases from V and 1 base from J, with 11 bases in between. CDR1 MNHEY and CDR2 SVGAGI come from the germline V gene. CDR3: CASSRDFNYGYTF. The CDR3 DNA is TGTGCCAGCTCGCGGGATTTTAACTATGGCTACACCTTC.

The V gene is TRBV6-1, the J gene TRBJ2-2, with 8 bases matching TRBD2. Germline-derived CDR1 and CDR2 are MNHNS and SASEGT. The CDR3 is 12 amino acids. With 8 bases clipped from V and 4 bases from J, the junction kept 0 bases outside the gene matches. For the CDR3, the DNA is TGTGCCAGCCGGGAGGGCACCGGGGAGCTGTTTTTT. It encodes CASREGTGELFF.

The chain joins TRBV5-1 to TRBJ2-2, with D hard to call. V was trimmed by 0 bases and J by 0 bases, leaving 3 bases between them. Germline V gene data show CDR1 as SGHRS and CDR2 as YFSETQ. CDR3 size: 14 residues. DNA of the CDR3: TGCGCCAGCAGCTTGGACTCGAACACCGGGGAGCTGTTTTTT. Encoded protein: CASSLDSNTGELFF.

This clone was found once. V gene TRBV18 combines with J gene TRBJ2-7; TRBD2 matches at 11 bases. There are 17 residues in the CDR3. Germline CDR1 and CDR2: KGHSH and LQKENI. The junction had 9 bases not matched to a gene; V was cut back by 2 bases and J by 3 bases. Here the CDR3 reads CASSPVSSGGTRYEQYF. CDR3 bases: TGTGCCAGCTCACCAGTCTCTAGCGGGGGGACCCGCTACGAGCAGTACTTC.

This chain connects TRBV5-4 to TRBJ2-1, with TRBD2 matching 12 bases. The CDR3 contains 18 residues. The germline gives CDR1 SGHNT, CDR2 YYREEE (reference sequence). The junction had 4 bases not matched to a gene; V was cut back by 0 bases and J by 0 bases. CDR3: CASSLGLAGEFSYNEQFF. The DNA for the CDR3 is TGTGCCAGCAGCTTGGGACTAGCGGGGGAGTTCTCCTACAATGAGCAGTTCTTC.

This rearrangement joins TRBV5-6 to TRBJ1-5; a possible D gene is TRBD1 (5 bases). The CDR3 is 14 residues long. V gave up 1 base and J gave up 5 bases, with 10 bases separating them. Germline V gene lookup returns CDR1 SGHDT and CDR2 YYEEEE. This chain's CDR3 is CASSLWQGYQPQHF. DNA of the CDR3: TGTGCCAGCAGCTTGTGGCAGGGCTATCAGCCCCAGCATTTT.

The genes are TRBV11-3 and TRBJ2-1, with 7 bases lining up with TRBD2. The CDR3 totals 13 residues. V shed 6 bases and J 8 bases; nucleotides not matched to a gene: 7. CDR1 and CDR2 (germline): SGHNT, YENEEA. The CDR3 nucleotides are TGTGCCAGCAGGGGAGGGGCCGGCGATGAGCAGTTCTTC. It encodes CASRGGAGDEQFF.

This clone was found once. The chain combines TRBV19 with TRBJ2-3; D is perhaps TRBD2 (5 bases). Germline lookup yields CDR1 LNHDA and CDR2 SQIVND (reference sequence). CDR3 size: 13 residues. V was clipped by 6 bases and J by 2 bases, with 9 bases between them. The CDR3 here is CASRRENTDTQYF. The CDR3 region has the DNA TGTGCCAGTAGGAGGGAAAACACAGATACGCAGTATTTT. Full variable domain (outside the CDR3, taken from reference TRBV19 and TRBJ2-3): DGGITQSPKYLFRKEGQNVTLSCEQNLNHDAMYWYRQDPGQGLRLIYYSQIVNDFQKGDIAEGYSVSREKKESFPLTVTSAQKNPTAFYLCASRRENTDTQYFGPGTRLTVL.

The chain couples TRBV7-8 to TRBJ2-4; 7 positions agree with TRBD1. Germline V gives CDR1 SGHVS, CDR2 FQNEAQ. The CDR3 has 18 amino acids. V shed 4 bases and J 0 bases; nucleotides not matched to a gene: 12. In nucleotides, the CDR3 is TGTGCCAGCAGCTCCGGGACAGAACTCACCCTAGCCAAAAACATTCAGTACTTC. Protein: CASSSGTELTLAKNIQYF.

This clone was counted once. The chain combines TRBV25-1 with TRBJ1-5; 7 bases match TRBD1. Per germline, CDR1 MGHDK and CDR2 SYGVNS. V was pared by 6 bases and J by 5 bases, with 10 bases of the junction left unmatched. The CDR3 contains 15 residues. In DNA, the CDR3 is TGTGCCAGCAGAGGGGGTACAGGGGTCGATCAGCCCCAGCATTTT. Translated, it gives CASRGGTGVDQPQHF. The whole variable domain, filled in from reference TRBV25-1 and TRBJ1-5, reads EADIYQTPRYLVIGTGKKITLECSQTMGHDKMYWYQQDPGMELHLIHYSYGVNSTEKGDLSSESTVSRIRTEHFPLTLESARPSHTSQYLCASRGGTGVDQPQHFGDGTRLSIL.

The gene calls are TRBV5-6 and TRBJ2-7; TRBD1 agrees at 8 bases. With 3 bases clipped from V and 5 bases from J, the junction kept 7 bases outside the gene matches. Germline assignment: CDR1 SGHDT and CDR2 YYEEEE. The CDR3 length is 14 residues. In DNA form, the CDR3 reads TGTGCCAGCAGCTACCCCCTGACAGGGGACGAGCAGTACTTC. The encoded protein is CASSYPLTGDEQYF.

The chain is built from TRBV29-1 and TRBJ2-7; possible D gene TRBD1, 6 bases. The CDR3 runs 11 residues. Germline lookup yields CDR1 SQVTM and CDR2 ANQGSEA. Trimming left V 6 bases short and J 3 bases short, with 9 bases between. CDR3 in amino acids: CSVGTNYEQYF. The CDR3 DNA sequence: TGCAGCGTAGGGACAAACTACGAGCAGTACTTC.

The chain has TRBV5-1 and TRBJ2-1; no firm D call. Trimming pared 4 bases from V and 6 bases from J, leaving 11 bases between. The CDR3 spans 13 residues. Germline V gives CDR1 SGHRS, CDR2 YFSETQ. As DNA, the CDR3 is TGCGCCAGCAGCCTTGGGCTGCTCAATGAGCAGTTCTTC. Its translation: CASSLGLLNEQFF.

J is TRBJ2-4 and V is TRBV5-1; D unclear. Germline loops: CDR1 SGHRS, CDR2 YFSETQ. V lost 6 bases, J lost 5 bases, and 18 bases lay in between. The CDR3 has 15 residues. CDR3: CASNVWSPRENIQYF. In DNA form, the CDR3 reads TGCGCCAGCAACGTTTGGAGTCCTCGTGAAAACATTCAGTACTTC.

The chain links TRBV2 to TRBJ1-2, with 8 bases aligning to TRBD1. The CDR3 contains 15 residues. V was clipped by 6 bases and J by 3 bases; unmatched bases: 9. The V gene's germline CDR1 is SNHLY and CDR2 FYNNEI. CDR3 sequence: CASSYLGQGDYGYTF. The CDR3 DNA follows: TGTGCCAGCAGCTACCTCGGACAGGGAGACTATGGCTACACCTTC.